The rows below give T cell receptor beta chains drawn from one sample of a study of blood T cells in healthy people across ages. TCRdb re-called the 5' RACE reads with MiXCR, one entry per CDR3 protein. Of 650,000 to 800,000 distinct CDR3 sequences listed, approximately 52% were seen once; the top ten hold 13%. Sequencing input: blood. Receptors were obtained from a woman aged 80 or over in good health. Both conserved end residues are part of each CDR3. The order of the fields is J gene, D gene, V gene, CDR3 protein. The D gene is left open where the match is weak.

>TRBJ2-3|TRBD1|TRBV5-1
CASSDQGVTDTQYF
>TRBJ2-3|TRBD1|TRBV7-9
CASSLSGTASTDTQYF
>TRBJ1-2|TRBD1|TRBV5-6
CASSAAGTGNYGYTF
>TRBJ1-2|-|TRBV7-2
CARSQGRNYGYTF
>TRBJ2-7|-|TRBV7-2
CASSRDRREQYF
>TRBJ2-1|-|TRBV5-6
CASSSPQRAYNEQFF
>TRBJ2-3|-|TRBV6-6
CASSFGRRTSTDTQYF
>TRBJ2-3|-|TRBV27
CASSLSLGGSTDTQYF
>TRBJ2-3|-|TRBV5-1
CASSPVAGLREDTQYF
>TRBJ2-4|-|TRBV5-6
CASSLLREQYF
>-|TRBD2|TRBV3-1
CASSPGTSRETQYF
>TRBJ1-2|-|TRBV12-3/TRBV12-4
CASSLAGLYGYTF
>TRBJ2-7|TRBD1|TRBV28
CASGNRGRYEQYF
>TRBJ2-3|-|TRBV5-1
CASSWDVPDTQYF
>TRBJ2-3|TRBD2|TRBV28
CASSLAAGATDTQYF
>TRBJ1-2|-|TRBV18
CANSHDSVVYGYTF
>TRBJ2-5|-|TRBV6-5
CASSYGASWESQYF
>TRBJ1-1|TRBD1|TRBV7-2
CASSSTGGRAEAFF
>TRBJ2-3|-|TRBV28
CASSRTPPLGTQYF
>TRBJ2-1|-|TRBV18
CASSGGASYNEQFF
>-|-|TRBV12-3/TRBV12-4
CASSTPLGQMGIQYF
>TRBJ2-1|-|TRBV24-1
CAIAGRSYDEQFF
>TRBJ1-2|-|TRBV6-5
CASSHRGGGTYGYTF
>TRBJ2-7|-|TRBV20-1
CSALTTGLRFHEQYF
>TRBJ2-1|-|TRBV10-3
CATRNQDQGMTTHEQFF
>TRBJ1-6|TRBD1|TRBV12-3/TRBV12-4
CASRRDRGVSPLHF